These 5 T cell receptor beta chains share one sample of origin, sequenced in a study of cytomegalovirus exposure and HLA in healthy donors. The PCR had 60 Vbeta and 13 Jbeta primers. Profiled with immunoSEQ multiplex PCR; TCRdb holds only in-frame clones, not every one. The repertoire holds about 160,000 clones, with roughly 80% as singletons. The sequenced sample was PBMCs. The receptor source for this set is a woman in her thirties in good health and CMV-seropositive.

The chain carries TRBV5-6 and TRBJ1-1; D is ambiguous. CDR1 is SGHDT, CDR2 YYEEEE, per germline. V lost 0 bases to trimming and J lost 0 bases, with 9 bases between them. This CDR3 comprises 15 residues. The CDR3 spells CASSLVEGMNTEAFF. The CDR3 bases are TGTGCCAGCAGCTTGGTCGAGGGCATGAACACTGAAGCTTTCTTT.

The CDR3 loop reads CASSVSLRDSPLHF. The CDR3 DNA sequence: TGTGCCAGCAGCGTAAGCCTCAGGGATTCACCCCTCCACTTT. This chain connects TRBV9 to TRBJ1-6, with a weak D call TRBD1 (5 bases). The CDR3 is 14 amino acids. The V gene's germline CDR1 is SGDLS and CDR2 YYNGEE. The V gene lost 1 base and the J gene lost 8 bases, with 10 bases spanning the gap.

CDR3 DNA sequence: TGTGCCAGCAATGTAGCGGGGGCGAGGGAGCAGTACTTC. Protein product: CASNVAGAREQYF. The gene calls are TRBV7-2 and TRBJ2-7; TRBD2 aligns across 9 bases. There are 13 residues in the CDR3. J was trimmed by 7 bases and V by 7 bases; bases with no gene match: 8. In germline, CDR1 is SGHTA, CDR2 FQGNSA.

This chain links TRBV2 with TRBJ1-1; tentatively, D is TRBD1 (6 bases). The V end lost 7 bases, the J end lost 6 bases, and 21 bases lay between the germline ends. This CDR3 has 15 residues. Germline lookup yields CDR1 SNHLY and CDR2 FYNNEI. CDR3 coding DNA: TGTGCCAGCAAACCCTTCCAGGGGAAGCTCTCTGAAGCTTTCTTT. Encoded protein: CASKPFQGKLSEAFF.

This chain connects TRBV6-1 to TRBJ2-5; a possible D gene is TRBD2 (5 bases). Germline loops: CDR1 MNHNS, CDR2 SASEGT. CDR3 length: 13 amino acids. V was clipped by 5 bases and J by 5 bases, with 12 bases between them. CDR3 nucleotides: TGTGCCAGCAGTCAGGTACCGGGGGAGACCCAGTACTTC. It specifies CASSQVPGETQYF.